This is a list of T cell receptor beta chains from one sample in a study of shared clonotypes between healthy human individuals. Sequenced by immunoSEQ multiplex PCR; TCRdb stores in-frame clones only, minus some. The table lists over 2 million clones, roughly 95% of them singletons. Sequencing input: naive CD8+ T cells sorted from blood. The receptors were sampled from a man aged 18 to 29 in good health. Each CDR3 is given without its conserved first and last residue. The size entry is marked missing in some rows and otherwise reads once, few, many or a size class.

clone size: -; V gene: TRBV18; CDR3 protein: ASSQVRQGVTEAF
clone size: -; V gene: TRBV11-2; CDR3 protein: ASSLEPLAGAGNEQF
clone size: -; V gene: TRBV27; CDR3 protein: ASSAEAAHNSPLH
clone size: -; V gene: TRBV7-9; CDR3 protein: ASSLVAGVHEQY
clone size: -; V gene: TRBV5-4; CDR3 protein: ASTKAPSEKQY
clone size: -; V gene: TRBV6-5; CDR3 protein: ASSYSEGAILF
clone size: -; V gene: TRBV19; CDR3 protein: ASSIVKDHQETQY
clone size: -; V gene: TRBV12-5; CDR3 protein: ASGLVATGNFSGANVLT
clone size: -; V gene: TRBV28; CDR3 protein: ASSPTGDEQY
clone size: once; V gene: TRBV7-9; CDR3 protein: ASSSNDLYTDTQY
clone size: -; V gene: TRBV27; CDR3 protein: ASSLYGLAGDLKF
clone size: -; V gene: TRBV6-1; CDR3 protein: ATEGGGGYEQY
clone size: -; V gene: TRBV19; CDR3 protein: ASTRGQIYGYT
clone size: -; V gene: TRBV4-3; CDR3 protein: ASSQESGETQY
clone size: -; V gene: TRBV5-1; CDR3 protein: ASSGDTSSYNSPLH
clone size: -; V gene: TRBV9; CDR3 protein: ASSVGIPNVLT
clone size: -; V gene: TRBV6-1; CDR3 protein: ASSGDRVIYTGELF
clone size: -; V gene: TRBV6-5; CDR3 protein: ASRPGTAGYEQY
clone size: -; V gene: TRBV7-9; CDR3 protein: ASSSSDRSFKY
clone size: -; V gene: TRBV4-3; CDR3 protein: ASSQDVGQSSYEQY
clone size: -; V gene: TRBV4-1; CDR3 protein: ASSQDHEETQY
clone size: -; V gene: TRBV4-1; CDR3 protein: ASSQKTVGYEQY